This T cell receptor beta chain was recovered during a study of shared clonotypes between healthy human individuals. The CDR3 totals 13 residues. CDR1 and CDR2 from the germline V gene are MNHEY and SMNVEV (reference sequence). The germline V and J ends were trimmed by 4 bases and 1 base, with 7 bases remaining between them. The naive CD8 fraction comprised CD45RO-negative cells positively selected for CCR7 and excluded terminally differentiated effector memory CD45RA+ cells. This clone was counted between two and nine times. This table comes from immunoSEQ multiplex PCR, and its TCRdb copy is limited to in-frame clones, with some not included. Among about 550,000 clones, 95% to 96% were seen once, and the ten largest hold 0.1% to 0.11%.

J is TRBJ1-1 and V is TRBV27; D not resolved. The clonotype was recovered from a woman aged 25 to 39 in good health. Sequenced material: naive CD8+ T cells sorted from blood. The CDR3 spells CASSSRRNTEAFF. DNA of the CDR3: TGTGCCAGCAGTTCCAGGCGGAACACTGAAGCTTTCTTT.